A single sample gave rise to the 13 T cell receptor beta chains below, sequenced in a study of blood T cell repertoires in COVID-19 (TCRdb year 2020). The protocol used for the library was the immunoSEQ multiplex PCR assay. Drawn from immuneACCESS, this table holds only the in-frame rearrangements with V and J called that TCRdb kept. Clones are partly lost; checked studies trace under half to an unresolved V gene and leave the rest unexplained. The sample has about 150,000 clones on record, 84% of them singletons. Clones ranked in the top ten supply about a tenth of the sample. The sample taken for sequencing was peripheral blood. The origin of the receptors is a man between 65 and 79 years old with active or convalescent COVID-19.

Comment on this clone: A much larger clone lies one base from this, so it may be a read error. The chain is built from TRBV7-3 and TRBJ2-1; 8 bases map to TRBD2. This CDR3 region has 15 residues. Germline CDR1 is SGHTA and CDR2 is FQGTGA. The ends lost 2 bases at V and 5 bases at J; junction bases unmatched: 5. The CDR3 sequence: CASSLAGGPHNEQFF. DNA of the CDR3: TGTGCCAGCAGCTTAGCGGGAGGTCCCCACAATGAGCAGTTCTTC.

The V call is TRBV7-2, the J call TRBJ2-2; 8 nucleotides align to TRBD2. Germline loops: CDR1 SGHTA, CDR2 FQGNSA. V lost 1 base, J lost 4 bases, and 8 bases stayed unmatched. This CDR3 has 17 amino acids. CDR3: CASSLVGSLAGTGELFF. The CDR3 nucleotides read TGTGCCAGCAGCTTAGTAGGGAGCCTAGCGGGCACCGGGGAGCTGTTTTTT. Full variable domain (remainder filled in from reference TRBV7-2 and TRBJ2-2): GAGVSQSPSNKVTEKGKDVELRCDPISGHTALYWYRQSLGQGLEFLIYFQGNSAPDKSGLPSDRFSAERTGGSVSTLTIQRTQQEDSAVYLCASSLVGSLAGTGELFFGEGSRLTVL.

The V and J genes are TRBV4-3 and TRBJ2-5; tentative D call: TRBD2 (6 bases). CDR3 size: 17 residues. Germline assignment: CDR1 LGHNA and CDR2 YSLEER. Trimming took off 0 bases at V and 4 bases at J, with 18 bases between the two ends. The CDR3, as DNA: TGCGCCAGCAGCCAAGATGGCGGGGATCGGTTTGGAGAGACCCAGTACTTC. Amino acids: CASSQDGGDRFGETQYF.

The table lists this clone with a few counts. This sequence joins TRBV5-1 and TRBJ2-2; 7 nucleotides line up with TRBD1. CDR3 length equals 15 residues. In germline, CDR1 is SGHRS, CDR2 YFSETQ. After removal of 3 bases from V and 3 bases from J, the junction contained 5 bases not matched to a gene. This chain's CDR3 is CASSSRQGDTGELFF. The CDR3 bases are TGCGCCAGCAGCTCACGACAGGGCGACACCGGGGAGCTGTTTTTT.

The chain employs TRBV3-1 (or the pseudogene TRBV3-2) and TRBJ1-6; no definite D call. The germline V gene has CDR1 LGHDT and CDR2 YNNKEL (reference sequence). The CDR3 totals 12 residues. The germline V and J ends were trimmed by 3 bases and 7 bases, with 4 bases remaining between them. Here the CDR3 reads CASSHQNSPLHF. In DNA, the CDR3 is TGTGCCAGCAGCCACCAAAATTCACCCCTCCACTTT.

The V call is TRBV19, the J call TRBJ1-4; weak D call: TRBD1 (6 bases). Trimming shortened V by 4 bases and J by 7 bases, and 10 bases separated the two germline ends. Per the germline V gene, CDR1 is LNHDA and CDR2 is SQIVND (reference sequence). The CDR3 sequence is 13 residues long. The CDR3 nucleotides read TGTGCCAGTAGTAACGACAGGACTGAAAAACTGTTTTTT. Translation gives CASSNDRTEKLFF.

This clone was counted once. The chain uses TRBV28 and TRBJ1-6, with no clear D. Germline V CDR1 and CDR2: MDHEN, SYDVKM. The germline V and J ends were trimmed by 6 bases and 0 bases, with 18 bases remaining between them. The length of the CDR3 is 18 residues. Here the CDR3 reads CASSPYGRRSSYNSPLHF. The CDR3 DNA reads TGTGCCAGCAGCCCCTACGGCCGGCGGAGCTCCTATAATTCACCCCTCCACTTT.

The rearrangement links TRBV7-2 to TRBJ1-2; D gene unclear. This CDR3 spans 12 amino acids. Between the trimmed V and J ends, which lost 5 bases and 0 bases, there was a span of 4 bases. Germline lookup yields CDR1 SGHTA and CDR2 FQGNSA. CDR3 bases: TGTGCCAGCAGCATATCTAACTATGGCTACACCTTC. This codes for CASSISNYGYTF.

This clone was picked up a small number of times. The chain has TRBV18 and TRBJ1-5; D gene ambiguous. Trimming stripped 0 bases from V and 1 base from J, with 10 bases between. CDR1 and CDR2 (germline): KGHSH, LQKENI. The length of the CDR3 is 16 residues. The CDR3 region has the DNA TGTGCCAGCTCACCACCCGGGGTGGGGAGCAATCAGCCCCAGCATTTT. It yields the protein CASSPPGVGSNQPQHF.

V usage is TRBV19 and J usage is TRBJ1-1; tentatively, D is TRBD1 (5 bases). The CDR3 is 12 residues long. The germline V gene has CDR1 LNHDA and CDR2 SQIVND (reference sequence). V lost 3 bases and J lost 7, with 9 bases in between. This CDR3 is CASSIGALEAFF. The CDR3 nucleotides read TGTGCCAGTAGTATTGGGGCCCTTGAAGCTTTCTTT.

This chain connects TRBV12-5 to TRBJ2-3; D unresolved. Germline V gene sequence: CDR1 LGHNT, CDR2 FRNRAP. The CDR3 runs 15 residues. Trimming removed 1 base at V and 10 bases at J, with 18 bases between. CDR3 residues: CASGLDALRHRPQYF. CDR3 coding DNA: TGTGCTAGTGGTTTGGACGCACTTCGCCATCGTCCGCAGTATTTT.

The rearrangement links TRBV5-1 to TRBJ2-5; D remains unclear. Trimming stripped 0 bases from V and 1 base from J, with 7 bases between. The CDR3 totals 14 residues. Germline CDR1 reads SGHRS; CDR2 reads YFSETQ. The CDR3 nucleotides read TGCGCCAGCAGCTTGGTGCCAGGCCAAGAGACCCAGTACTTC. It translates to CASSLVPGQETQYF.

A remark on this clone: In the same sample, other DNA sequences code for this CDR3. This rearrangement joins TRBV11-2 to TRBJ2-3; D perhaps matches TRBD1 (5 bases). The length of the CDR3 is 12 residues. The ends were cut back, 1 base at V and 6 bases at J, with 5 bases in the middle. The germline V gene has CDR1 SGHAT and CDR2 FQNNGV. The CDR3 DNA sequence: TGTGCCAGCAGCTTAGCAGGGGATACGCAGTATTTT. It is translated as CASSLAGDTQYF.